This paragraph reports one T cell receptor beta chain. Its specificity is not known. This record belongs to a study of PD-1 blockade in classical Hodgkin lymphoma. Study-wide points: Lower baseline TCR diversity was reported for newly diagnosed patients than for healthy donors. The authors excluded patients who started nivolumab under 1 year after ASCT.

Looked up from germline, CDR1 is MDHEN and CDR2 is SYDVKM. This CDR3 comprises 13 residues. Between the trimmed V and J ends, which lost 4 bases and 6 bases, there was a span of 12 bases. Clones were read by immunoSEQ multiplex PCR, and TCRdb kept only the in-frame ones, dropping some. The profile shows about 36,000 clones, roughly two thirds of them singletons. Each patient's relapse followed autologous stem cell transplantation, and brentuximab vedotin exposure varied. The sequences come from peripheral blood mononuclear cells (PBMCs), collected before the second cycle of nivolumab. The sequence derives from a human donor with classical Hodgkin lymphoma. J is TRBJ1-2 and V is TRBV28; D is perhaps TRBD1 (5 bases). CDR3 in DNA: TGTGCCAGCAGTTATCTCAGGGCTAATGGCTACACCTTC. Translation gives CASSYLRANGYTF.